This T cell receptor (beta chain) came from a study of T cell responses to AZD1222 COVID-19 vaccine. Study as a whole: Pooling of second doses given at about 4 or about 12 weeks was done. The study's findings and limits: Unmutated variant regions are reportedly the target of nearly half of TCRs that are spike-specific. Dominant at 160-218 and 743-854, vaccine-associated CD4 TCRs also spanned spike. Females made up more of the donors, who were largely white British, and clonal diversity may have come out too low.

V trimming: 6 bases; J trimming: 3 bases; junction bases outside the gene matches: 4. The CDR3 contains 13 residues. The germline V gene has CDR1 SQVTM and CDR2 ANQGSEA. A remark on this clone: Its antigen is unidentified.

Sequenced by immunoSEQ multiplex PCR; TCRdb stores in-frame clones only, minus some. The sample shows around 95,000 clones, approximately 91% of them seen only once. The chain links TRBV29-1 to TRBJ1-1; 10 bases match TRBD1. The clonotype originates from an adult in good health. Material: peripheral blood, obtained on day 0 of AZD1222 vaccination. CDR3 DNA: TGCAGCGTAAGACAGGGGGCGTACACTGAAGCTTTCTTT. It translates to CSVRQGAYTEAFF.